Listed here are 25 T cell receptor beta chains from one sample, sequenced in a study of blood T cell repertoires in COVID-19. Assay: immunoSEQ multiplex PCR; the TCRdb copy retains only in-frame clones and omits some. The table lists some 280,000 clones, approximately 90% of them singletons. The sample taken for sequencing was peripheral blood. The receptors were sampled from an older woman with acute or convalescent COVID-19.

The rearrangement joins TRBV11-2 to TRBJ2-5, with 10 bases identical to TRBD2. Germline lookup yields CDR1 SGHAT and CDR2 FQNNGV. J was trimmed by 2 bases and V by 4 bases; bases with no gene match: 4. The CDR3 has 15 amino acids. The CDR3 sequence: CASSSGTSEQETQYF. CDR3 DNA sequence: TGTGCCAGCAGCTCCGGGACTAGCGAGCAAGAGACCCAGTACTTC.

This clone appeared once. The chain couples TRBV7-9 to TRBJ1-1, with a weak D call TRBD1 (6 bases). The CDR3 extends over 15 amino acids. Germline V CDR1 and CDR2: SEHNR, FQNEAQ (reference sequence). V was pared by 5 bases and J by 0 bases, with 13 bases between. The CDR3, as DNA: TGTGCCAGCAGCATACAGGGTACCCTGAACACTGAAGCTTTCTTT. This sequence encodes CASSIQGTLNTEAFF.

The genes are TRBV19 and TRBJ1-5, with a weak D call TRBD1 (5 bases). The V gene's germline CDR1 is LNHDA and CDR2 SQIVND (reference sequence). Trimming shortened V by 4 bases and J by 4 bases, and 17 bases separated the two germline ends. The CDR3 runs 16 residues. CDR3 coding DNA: TGTGCCAGTAGTACGGCAATCGGGGGAACTAATCAGCCCCAGCATTTT. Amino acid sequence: CASSTAIGGTNQPQHF.

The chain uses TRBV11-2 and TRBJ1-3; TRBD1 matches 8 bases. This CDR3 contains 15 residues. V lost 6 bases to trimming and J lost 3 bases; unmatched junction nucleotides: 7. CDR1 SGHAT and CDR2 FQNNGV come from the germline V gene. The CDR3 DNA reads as TGTGCCAGCAGGCTGACAGGGGATGGTGGAAACACCATATATTTT. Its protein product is CASRLTGDGGNTIYF.

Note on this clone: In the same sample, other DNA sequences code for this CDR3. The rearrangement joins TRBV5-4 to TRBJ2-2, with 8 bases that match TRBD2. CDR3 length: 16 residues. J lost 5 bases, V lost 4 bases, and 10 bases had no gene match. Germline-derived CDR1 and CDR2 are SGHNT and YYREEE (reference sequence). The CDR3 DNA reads TGTGCCAGCAGCCCACTGGCCGGGGGGGGGACCGGGGAGCTGTTTTTT. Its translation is CASSPLAGGGTGELFF.

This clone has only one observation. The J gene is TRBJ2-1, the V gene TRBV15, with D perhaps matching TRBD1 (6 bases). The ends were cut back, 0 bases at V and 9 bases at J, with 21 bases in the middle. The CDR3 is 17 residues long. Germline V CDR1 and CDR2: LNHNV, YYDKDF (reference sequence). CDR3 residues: CATSRDGVRGVESEQFF. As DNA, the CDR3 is TGTGCCACCAGCAGAGATGGCGTCAGGGGAGTCGAGAGTGAGCAGTTCTTC.

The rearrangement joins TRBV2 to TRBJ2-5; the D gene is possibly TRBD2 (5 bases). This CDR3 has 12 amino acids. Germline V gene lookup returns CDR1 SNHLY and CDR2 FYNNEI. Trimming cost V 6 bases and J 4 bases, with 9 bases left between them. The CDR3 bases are TGTGCCAGCAGGGATAGCGCAGAGACCCAGTACTTC. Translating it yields CASRDSAETQYF.

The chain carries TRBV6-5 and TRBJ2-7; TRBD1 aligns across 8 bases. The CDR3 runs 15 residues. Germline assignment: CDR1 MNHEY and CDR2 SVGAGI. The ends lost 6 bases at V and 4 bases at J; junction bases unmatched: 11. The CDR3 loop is CASSPGDRTGYEQYF. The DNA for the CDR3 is TGTGCCAGCAGCCCCGGGGACAGGACTGGATACGAGCAGTACTTC.

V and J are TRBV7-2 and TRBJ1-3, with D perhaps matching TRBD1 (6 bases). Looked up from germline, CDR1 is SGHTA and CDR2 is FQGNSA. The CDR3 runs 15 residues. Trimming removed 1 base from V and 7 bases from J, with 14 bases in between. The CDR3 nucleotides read TGTGCCAGCAGCTTAGGGGCGGGGGCCCGGAACACCATATATTTT. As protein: CASSLGAGARNTIYF.

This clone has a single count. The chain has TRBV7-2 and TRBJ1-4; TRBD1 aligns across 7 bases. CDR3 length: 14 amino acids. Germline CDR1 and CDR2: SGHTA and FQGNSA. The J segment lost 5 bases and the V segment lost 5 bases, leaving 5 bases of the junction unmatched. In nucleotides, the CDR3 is TGTGCCAGCAGCCGGGGACAGCTGAATGAAAAACTGTTTTTT. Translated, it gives CASSRGQLNEKLFF.

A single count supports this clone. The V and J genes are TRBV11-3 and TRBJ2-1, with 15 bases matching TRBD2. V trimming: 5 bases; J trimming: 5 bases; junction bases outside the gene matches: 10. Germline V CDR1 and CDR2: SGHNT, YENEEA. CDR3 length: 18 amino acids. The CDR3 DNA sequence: TGTGCCAGCAGCCACGGACTAGCGGGAGGGTCAGGGAACAATGAGCAGTTCTTC. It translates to CASSHGLAGGSGNNEQFF.

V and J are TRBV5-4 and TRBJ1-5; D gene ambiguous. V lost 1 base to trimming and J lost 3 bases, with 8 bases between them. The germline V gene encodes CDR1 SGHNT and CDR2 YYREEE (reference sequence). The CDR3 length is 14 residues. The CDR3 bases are TGTGCCAGCAGCTTGTCCGGGTTCAATCAGCCCCAGCATTTT. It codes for CASSLSGFNQPQHF.

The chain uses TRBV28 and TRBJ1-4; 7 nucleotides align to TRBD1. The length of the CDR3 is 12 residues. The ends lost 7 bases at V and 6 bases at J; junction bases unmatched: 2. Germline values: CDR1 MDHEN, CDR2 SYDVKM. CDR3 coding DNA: TGTGCCAGCAACACAGGGGATGAAAAACTGTTTTTT. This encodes CASNTGDEKLFF.

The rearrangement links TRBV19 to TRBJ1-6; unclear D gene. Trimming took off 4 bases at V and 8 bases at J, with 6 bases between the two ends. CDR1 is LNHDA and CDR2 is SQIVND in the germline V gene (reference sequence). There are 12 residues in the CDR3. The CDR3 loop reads CASSTSYSPLHF. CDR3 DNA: TGTGCCAGTAGTACGAGCTATTCACCCCTCCACTTT.

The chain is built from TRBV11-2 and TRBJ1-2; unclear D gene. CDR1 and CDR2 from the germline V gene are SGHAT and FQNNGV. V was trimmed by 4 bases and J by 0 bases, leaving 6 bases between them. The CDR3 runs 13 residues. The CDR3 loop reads CASSYGANYGYTF. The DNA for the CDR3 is TGTGCCAGCAGCTATGGAGCTAACTATGGCTACACCTTC.

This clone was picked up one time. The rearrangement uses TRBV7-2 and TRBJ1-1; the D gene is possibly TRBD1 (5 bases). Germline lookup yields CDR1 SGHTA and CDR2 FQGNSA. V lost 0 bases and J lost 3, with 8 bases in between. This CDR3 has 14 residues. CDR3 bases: TGTGCCAGCAGCTTAGCGCAGGGTTACACTGAAGCTTTCTTT. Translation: CASSLAQGYTEAFF. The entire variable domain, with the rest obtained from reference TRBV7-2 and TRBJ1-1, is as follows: GAGVSQSPSNKVTEKGKDVELRCDPISGHTALYWYRQSLGQGLEFLIYFQGNSAPDKSGLPSDRFSAERTGGSVSTLTIQRTQQEDSAVYLCASSLAQGYTEAFFGQGTRLTVV.

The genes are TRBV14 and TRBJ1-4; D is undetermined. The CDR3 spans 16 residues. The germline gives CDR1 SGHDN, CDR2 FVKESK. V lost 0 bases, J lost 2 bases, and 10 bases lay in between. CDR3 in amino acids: CASSQDRQVTNEKLFF. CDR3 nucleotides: TGTGCCAGCAGCCAAGATCGGCAGGTTACTAATGAAAAACTGTTTTTT.

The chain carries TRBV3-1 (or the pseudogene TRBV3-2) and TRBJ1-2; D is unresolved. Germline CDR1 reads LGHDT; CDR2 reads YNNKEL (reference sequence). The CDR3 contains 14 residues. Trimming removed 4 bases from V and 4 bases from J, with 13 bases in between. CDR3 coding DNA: TGTGCCAGCAGCCCGCGGTGGCAGCCCTATGGCTACACCTTC. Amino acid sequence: CASSPRWQPYGYTF.

CDR3 coding DNA: TGTGCCAGCAGCCCGGGACTCGGAAACACCATATATTTT. Protein sequence: CASSPGLGNTIYF. The genes are TRBV12-3 or TRBV12-4 and TRBJ1-3, with D maybe TRBD1 (5 bases). The CDR3 is 13 amino acids. Trimming stripped 6 bases from V and 4 bases from J, with 10 bases between.

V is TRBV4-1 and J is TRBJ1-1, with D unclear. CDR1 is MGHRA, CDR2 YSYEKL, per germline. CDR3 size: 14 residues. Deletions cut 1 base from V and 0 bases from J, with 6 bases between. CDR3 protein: CASSQGSLNTEAFF. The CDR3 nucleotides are TGCGCCAGCAGCCAAGGGAGCCTGAACACTGAAGCTTTCTTT.

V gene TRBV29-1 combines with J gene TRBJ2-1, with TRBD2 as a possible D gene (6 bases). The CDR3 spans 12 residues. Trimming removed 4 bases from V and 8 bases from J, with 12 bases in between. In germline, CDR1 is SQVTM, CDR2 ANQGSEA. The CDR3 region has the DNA TGCAGCGTTGGGACTATGGCCGATGAGCAGTTCTTC. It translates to CSVGTMADEQFF.

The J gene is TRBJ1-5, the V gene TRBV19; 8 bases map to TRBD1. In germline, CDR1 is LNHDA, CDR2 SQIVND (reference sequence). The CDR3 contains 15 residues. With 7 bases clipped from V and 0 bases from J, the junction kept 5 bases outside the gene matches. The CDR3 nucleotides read TGTGCCAGTATCGACAGGGGAAATAGCAATCAGCCCCAGCATTTT. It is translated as CASIDRGNSNQPQHF.

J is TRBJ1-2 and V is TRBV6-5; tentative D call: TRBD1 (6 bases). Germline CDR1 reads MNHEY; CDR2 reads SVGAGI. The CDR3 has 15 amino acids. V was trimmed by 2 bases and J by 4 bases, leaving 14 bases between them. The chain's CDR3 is CASSYEAGEGYGYTF. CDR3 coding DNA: TGTGCCAGCAGTTACGAGGCAGGGGAGGGCTATGGCTACACCTTC.

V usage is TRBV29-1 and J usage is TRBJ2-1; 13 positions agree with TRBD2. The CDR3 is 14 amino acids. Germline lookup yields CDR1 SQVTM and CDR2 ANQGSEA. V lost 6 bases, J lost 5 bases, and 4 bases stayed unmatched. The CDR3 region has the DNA TGCAGCGTGCAACTAGCGGGGGGGAACAATGAGCAGTTCTTC. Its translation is CSVQLAGGNNEQFF.

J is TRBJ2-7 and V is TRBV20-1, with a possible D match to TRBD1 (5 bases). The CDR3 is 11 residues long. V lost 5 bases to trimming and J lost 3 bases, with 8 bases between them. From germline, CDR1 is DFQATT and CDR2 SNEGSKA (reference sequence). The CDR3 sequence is CSAADSYEQYF. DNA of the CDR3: TGCAGTGCTGCAGACAGCTACGAGCAGTACTTC.